This TCR beta chain was captured by sequencing in a study of a mutant IDH1 vaccine in newly diagnosed glioma (TCRdb year 2021). Describing the broader study: Vaccination started 4-6 weeks after radiotherapy alone, or was given together with temozolomide cycles in the groups whose treatment included chemotherapy. Of the roughly 30 treated patients, about 60% were male and approximately 40% were female, and the mean age was 40.4 years. Before enrollment, most patients had been given radiochemotherapy with temozolomide as standard therapy, while the rest had received either radiotherapy alone or temozolomide alone. Visit V12 was the week-35 safety follow-up and visit V13 was the week-47 end of study. Peripheral blood was drawn at six visits: V03 (baseline), V05, V07, V10, V12 and V13. Longitudinal TCRB deep sequencing was performed for about two dozen treated patients wherever samples were available for exploratory analyses. Paper-wide results and their limitations: PBMC samples for TCRB deep sequencing were selected based on availability. The authors noted that analyses of patient blood samples could not be reproduced because of sample limitations. Immune responses induced by the vaccine were seen in roughly 95% of patients across multiple MHC alleles. Pseudoprogression appeared unrelated to alterations in the top peripheral T cell clonotypes detected by TCRB sequencing.

The method behind the library was the immunoSEQ multiplex PCR assay. Rearranged TCR beta chain sequences were amplified using the hsTCRB Kit according to the manufacturer's protocol. Sequencing of TCRB libraries was carried out on an Illumina MiSeq. The published analysis was carried out like this. The kit vendor's proprietary platform handled demultiplexing, trimming and gene mapping. TCRdb carries this immuneACCESS record with in-frame sequences only. Its versions omit some clonotypes, under half of them owing to an unresolved V gene in the studies checked, with the rest unexplained. That table supplies the V and J calls and clone size; D and trimming were determined from the DNA. This sample lists about 69,000 clones; about 87% were detected once. Approximately 2% of the sample is taken by the ten largest. This sample's time point label indicates: week 35, safety follow-up. A 20-mer mutant IDH1 peptide at 300 micrograms in Montanide made up each vaccine dose, which was injected subcutaneously together with topical imiquimod. Eight vaccinations were administered to patients in weeks 1, 3, 5, 7, 11, 15, 19 and 23, corresponding to visits V03 through V10. Newly diagnosed WHO grade 3 or 4 IDH1-mutant astrocytomas showing loss of nuclear ATRX were present in the donors. The samples were drawn from NOA16, a multicentre, single-arm, open-label phase I trial in Germany that tested a mutant IDH1 peptide vaccine in humans for the first time. Genomic DNA for TCRB sequencing was isolated from EDTA blood with the DNeasy Blood and Tissue Kit.

In the case of this clone: What antigen it recognizes has not been identified. Per-base quality was not reported, and no clone a single base away is much larger than it.

This sequence was found in a man aged 25 to 40 with glioma. The sequenced sample was PBMCs, obtained from a glioma patient whose treatment included an IDH1 peptide vaccine.

The nucleotide sequence reads as follows: TGTGCCAGCTCCCGGGGGGGTGGAGGCCATGAGCAGTTCTTC. Its coded protein is CASSRGGGGHEQFF. This sequence uses TRBV6-1 and TRBJ2-1; 8 junctional bases match TRBD2. The CDR3 runs 14 residues from the cysteine to the phenylalanine. Only CDR3 DNA remains: 42 bases, in frame from the first base. Ends trimmed: V by 8 bases, J by 8 bases; bases unmatched to a gene: 11. Via the germline V gene, CDR1 is MNHNS and CDR2 SASEGT.